Listed below are T cell receptor beta chains from one sample, sequenced in a study of identical twins. Via MiXCR, TCRdb re-called the 5' RACE reads, giving one row per CDR3 protein. The sample lists 270,000 or so distinct CDR3 sequences; 6.5% to 9.5% were seen once. This sample was shared with a second study, whose subject was yellow fever vaccine responses in identical twins.

The sequencing sample was made of CD8+ T cells sorted from blood. The receptor set was obtained from a woman in her late teens or twenties in good health. The CDR3 runs from the conserved cysteine through the conserved F or W. Fields, in order: V gene, J gene, D gene, clone size, CDR3 DNA, CDR3 protein. A D gene is named only where the DNA matches it firmly. The size field is filled for only some rows; it gives once, few, many or a size class.

>TRBV9|TRBJ2-5|TRBD1|.
TGTGCCAGCAGCGCAGACAGGGGGTTATATCCCCACCAAGAGACCCAGTACTTC
CASSADRGLYPHQETQYF
>TRBV12-3/TRBV12-4|TRBJ1-2|.|.
TGTGCCAGCAGTTTAGGGCGGTCGAACTATGGCTACACCTTC
CASSLGRSNYGYTF
>TRBV5-1|TRBJ1-1|TRBD1|many
TGCGCCAGCAGCAGGACAGGGGGCGTCAACACTGAAGCTTTCTTT
CASSRTGGVNTEAFF
>TRBV20-1|TRBJ2-7|TRBD2|few
TGCAGTGCTGGATGGGTAACTAGCGGTTCCAGGCGGGGCGAGCAGTACTTC
CSAGWVTSGSRRGEQYF
>TRBV20-1|TRBJ2-7|.|.
TGCAGTGCTAGCGGGGGTTTGGACTACGAGCAGTACTTC
CSASGGLDYEQYF
>TRBV9|TRBJ2-2|.|few
TGTGCCAGCAGCGTAGACCCCCCCAGGTCGAACACCGGGGAGCTGTTTTTT
CASSVDPPRSNTGELFF
>TRBV2|TRBJ2-1|.|many
TGTGCTGTCGCCTCGAACTGGGAGCAGTTCTTC
CAVASNWEQFF
>TRBV14|TRBJ2-1|.|few
TGTGCCAGCAGCCCGGACCTGTACAATGAGCAGTTCTTC
CASSPDLYNEQFF
>TRBV4-1|TRBJ2-2|.|.
TGCGCCAGCAGCCCTGAACCCCCGCACACGGGGAACCCCGGGGAGCTGTTTTTT
CASSPEPPHTGNPGELFF
>TRBV6-2/TRBV6-3|TRBJ2-7|.|many
TGTGCCAGCAGTTATACGTACGAGCAGTACTTC
CASSYTYEQYF
>TRBV20-1|TRBJ2-7|TRBD2|.
TGCAGTGCTAGAGAGGCAGCGGGAGGCCCCCACGAGCAGTACTTC
CSAREAAGGPHEQYF
>TRBV13|TRBJ2-7|TRBD1|.
TGTGCCAGCAGCTTGGGACAGCCGAAGGAGCAGTACTTC
CASSLGQPKEQYF
>TRBV7-8|TRBJ2-1|TRBD2|few
TGTGCCAGCAGCTGGGAAAAGCTGAAAGCGGGAGGGATCGGGGATGAGCAGTTCTTC
CASSWEKLKAGGIGDEQFF
>TRBV27|TRBJ2-1|.|many
TGTGCCAGCAGTTTAATGGGAGGAGATGAGCAGTTCTTC
CASSLMGGDEQFF
>TRBV6-1|TRBJ2-7|TRBD1|.
TGTGCCAGCAACCCGGGACAGGGCTTCCACGAGCAGTACTTC
CASNPGQGFHEQYF
>TRBV29-1|TRBJ2-7|.|many
TGCAGCGTTCTAGTTTACTACGAGCAGTACTTC
CSVLVYYEQYF
>TRBV11-2|TRBJ2-3|.|few
TGTGCCAGCAGCTTAGATCGGTTTAGCACAGATACGCAGTATTTT
CASSLDRFSTDTQYF
>TRBV7-9|TRBJ2-7|.|few
TGTGCCAGCAGCCCACCGGCGGCAGGGCATAGCGAGCAGTACTTC
CASSPPAAGHSEQYF
>TRBV7-2|TRBJ2-7|TRBD2|.
TGTGCCAGCAGCTTAGTTCTAGCGGGGGTATACGAGCAGTACTTC
CASSLVLAGVYEQYF
>TRBV6-1|TRBJ2-7|TRBD1|.
TGTGCCAGCAGTACAACCGGGACAGGGTACTACGAGCAGTACTTC
CASSTTGTGYYEQYF
>TRBV15|TRBJ2-3|.|few
TGTGCCACCAGCAGATCCCCCCCTGGGGCAGATACGCAGTATTTT
CATSRSPPGADTQYF
>TRBV29-1|TRBJ2-1|.|many
TGCAGCGTTGGGGACTTTCTTACGGATGAGCAGTTCTTC
CSVGDFLTDEQFF
>TRBV20-1|TRBJ2-7|.|.
TGCAGTGCTGAACTAACCCAACTCAGGGGCCTCACCTACGAGCAGTACTTC
CSAELTQLRGLTYEQYF
>TRBV4-3|TRBJ2-1|.|.
TGCGCCAGCAGCCAAGATCGGGGGACGGGAGAAAGGTACAATGAGCAGTTCTTC
CASSQDRGTGERYNEQFF
>TRBV29-1|TRBJ2-1|TRBD2|few
TGCAGCCAGACTAGCGGGAGTCTCTATGAGCAGTTCTTC
CSQTSGSLYEQFF
>TRBV5-4|TRBJ1-6|.|few
TGTGCCAGCAGCCTCAGGGGCTATAATTCACCCCTCCACTTT
CASSLRGYNSPLHF
>TRBV15|TRBJ2-1|.|many
TGTGCCACCAGCAGAGACAGGGGATGGGACAATGAGCAGTTCTTC
CATSRDRGWDNEQFF
>TRBV13|TRBJ2-7|TRBD2|.
TGTGCCACTAGCGGGAGGGCCCAACCTACCTACGAGCAGTACTTC
CATSGRAQPTYEQYF
>TRBV15|TRBJ1-4|TRBD1|many
TGTGCCACCAGCAGCGGACAGGGTGATTCGTCTGAAAAACTGTTTTTT
CATSSGQGDSSEKLFF
>TRBV7-2|TRBJ2-1|.|.
TGCATCGTCCGGCTCCTCTCCTACAATGAGCAGTTCTTC
CIVRLLSYNEQFF
>TRBV14|TRBJ2-7|.|.
TGTGCCAGCAGCCAAGTAAATTCAGGCCTCTACGAGCAGTACTTC
CASSQVNSGLYEQYF
>TRBV12-3/TRBV12-4|TRBJ2-7|.|many
TGTGCCAGCAGTTTAACGATTACGGGGTTCAACTACGAGCAGTACTTC
CASSLTITGFNYEQYF
>TRBV2|TRBJ2-1|.|.
TGTGCCAGCACCGGGGACGGCTACAATGAGCAGTTCTTC
CASTGDGYNEQFF
>TRBV27|TRBJ2-1|TRBD2|few
TGTGCCAGCAGTTTTCGGGGGGAATACAATGAGCAGTTCTTC
CASSFRGEYNEQFF
>TRBV28|TRBJ2-1|TRBD1|few
TGTGCCAGCAGTGGTCGGGGAGGGACAGGGTTCTACAATGAGCAGTTCTTC
CASSGRGGTGFYNEQFF
>TRBV3-1|TRBJ2-1|.|few
TGTGCCAGCAGCCAAGTGGGCGAAAACAATGAGCAGTTCTTC
CASSQVGENNEQFF
>TRBV9|TRBJ2-3|TRBD2|.
TGTGCCAGCAGCGTACCCATAGCGGGGGGCACAGATACGCAGTATTTT
CASSVPIAGGTDTQYF
>TRBV14|TRBJ2-1|.|.
TGTGCCAGCAGTCCTGGGGGGCTTCGGGAGCAGTTCTTC
CASSPGGLREQFF
>TRBV4-3|TRBJ1-1|.|.
TGCGCCAGCAGCCAAGGTAGCGGGACTGAAGCTTTCTTT
CASSQGSGTEAFF
>TRBV6-4|TRBJ2-3|TRBD2|.
TGTGCCAGCAGTGACCGAGCGGGGGGAGGCACAGATACGCAGTATTTT
CASSDRAGGGTDTQYF
>TRBV6-9|TRBJ2-1|TRBD2|few
TGTGCCAGTGGGGAGGGGACTAGCGAAAACAATGAGCAGTTCTTC
CASGEGTSENNEQFF
>TRBV4-3|TRBJ2-1|.|.
TGCGCCAGCAGCCAAGATACAGAGCCGCCAGACAATGAGCAGTTCTTC
CASSQDTEPPDNEQFF
>TRBV4-2|TRBJ2-1|TRBD2|many
TGTGCCAGCAGCCAAGATCTACTAGCGGGGGGGCCTCGGCAGTTCTTC
CASSQDLLAGGPRQFF
>TRBV7-9|TRBJ2-7|.|many
TGTGCCAGCAGCTTGAGGCTAGCTGGGTACGAGCAGTACTTC
CASSLRLAGYEQYF
>TRBV6-5|TRBJ2-7|.|.
TGTGCCAGCAATTACCCGTCTAGTAATTCCCACGAGCAGTACTTC
CASNYPSSNSHEQYF
>TRBV6-5|TRBJ2-3|TRBD2|.
TGTGCCAGCAGTTTAAGCGGGGAAGACTCAGATACGCAGTATTTT
CASSLSGEDSDTQYF
>TRBV21-1|TRBJ2-3|.|.
TGTGCCCCCAAGGGGGGGTGTACAGATACGCAGTATTTT
CAPKGGCTDTQYF
>TRBV7-6|TRBJ2-6|.|.
TGTGCCAGCAGCACCGGACGCGAGACAGCCTCTGGGGCCAACGTCCTGACTTTC
CASSTGRETASGANVLTF
>TRBV7-6|TRBJ2-2|.|many
TGTGCCAGCAGCTTAGAGGCCTACACGGCCGGGGAGCTGTTTTTT
CASSLEAYTAGELFF
>TRBV18|TRBJ1-1|TRBD1|.
TGTGCCAGCTCACCCCAGGGGGCGGACACTGAAGCTTTCTTT
CASSPQGADTEAFF
>TRBV27|TRBJ2-2|.|.
TGTGCCAGCAGTTCCGCCTCCGGGACAAAATCCGGGGAGCTGTTTTTT
CASSSASGTKSGELFF
>TRBV20-1|TRBJ2-7|.|many
TGCAGTGCTAGGCAGGGTACCTACGAGCAGTACTTC
CSARQGTYEQYF
>TRBV12-3/TRBV12-4|TRBJ1-2|TRBD1|many
TGTGCCAGCAGCCCCCGACTGGACAGGGTCTATGGCTACACCTTC
CASSPRLDRVYGYTF